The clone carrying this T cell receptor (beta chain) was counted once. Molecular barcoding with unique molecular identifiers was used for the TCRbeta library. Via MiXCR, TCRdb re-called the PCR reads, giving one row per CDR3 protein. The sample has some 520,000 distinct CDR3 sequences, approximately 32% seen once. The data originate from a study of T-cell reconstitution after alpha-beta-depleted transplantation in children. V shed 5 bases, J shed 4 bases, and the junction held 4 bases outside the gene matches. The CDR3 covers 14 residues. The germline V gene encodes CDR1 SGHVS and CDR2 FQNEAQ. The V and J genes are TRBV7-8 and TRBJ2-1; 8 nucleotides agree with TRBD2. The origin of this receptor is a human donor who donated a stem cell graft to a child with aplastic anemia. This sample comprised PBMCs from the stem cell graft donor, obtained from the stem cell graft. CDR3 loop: CASSQRETYNEQFF. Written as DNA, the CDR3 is TGTGCCAGCAGCCAGCGGGAGACGTACAATGAGCAGTTCTTC.